There are many counts of the clone carrying this T cell receptor (beta chain). The antigen is undetermined. The TCRbeta library incorporated unique molecular identifiers. TCRdb re-analysed the PCR reads in MiXCR, keeping a single row per CDR3 protein. The sample holds about 160,000 distinct CDR3 sequences; 8.5% to 14% are singletons and the top ten take approximately 13%. The CDR3 sequence is 10 residues long. Between the trimmed V and J ends, which lost 2 bases and 9 bases, there was a span of 5 bases. Germline V gene data show CDR1 as SQVTM and CDR2 as ANQGSEA. This record belongs to a study of T-cell reconstitution after alpha-beta-depleted transplantation in children. Findings of the study overall: T-cell counts and diversity at one year post-transplant came mainly from newly produced T cells. Reportedly, alpha-beta T cells present about two months post-transplant originated from several hundred expanded clones of graft origin. Surviving recipient T cells and thymic progenitors accounted for the high day-60 TCRbeta diversity observed in some patients.

The starting material was PBMCs, obtained before TCRalphabeta/CD19-depleted stem cell transplant. V is TRBV29-1 and J is TRBJ2-1; D remains unclear. The clonotype was recovered from a boy under 10 years old with acute myeloid leukemia, due to receive a stem cell transplant. The CDR3 region is CSVEILEQFF. The DNA of the CDR3 is TGCAGCGTTGAAATTCTTGAGCAGTTCTTC.